This T cell receptor (beta chain) was identified during a study of Graves' ophthalmopathy and Graves' hyperthyroidism. Looking at the study overall: The term stable hyperthyroidism indicated an absence of ophthalmopathy within 18 months of follow-up.

For this clonotype: Its target is unknown. The junction differs from germline at one of its ends, possibly a read error.

Exclusion covered patients with other autoimmune diseases or uncontrolled infections (as well as pregnancy or lactation). The diagnosis combined clinical symptoms, thyroxine, TRAb, thyroid ultrasound and orbital computed tomography scans. Study-level findings and limits: Detected in blood as well were most expanded thyroid clonotypes with frequency above 0.001.

As the template, RNA transcripts were used to amplify TCR beta CDR3 regions. The authors performed first-round RT-PCR with HTBI primers and then a second-round multiplex PCR. TCRdb analysed the multiplex PCR reads with MiXCR anew, one entry per CDR3 protein. The sample contains 500,000 to 700,000 distinct CDR3 sequences, less than 45% of which appear only once. Germline-derived CDR1 and CDR2 are MNHNS and SASEGT. The CDR3 is 17 residues long. The sequenced sample was peripheral blood or thyroid tissue (not recorded which). The source is an adult man with Graves' hyperthyroidism. This sequence joins TRBV6-1 and TRBJ2-7; maybe TRBD2 (6 bases). The CDR3 is CAGRELAGTRHGYEQYF. DNA of the CDR3: TGTGCCGGCAGGGAACTAGCCGGAACTAGACATGGCTACGAGCAGTACTTC.